Below, 17 T cell receptor beta chains from the same sample are listed, as sequenced in a study of blood T cell repertoires in COVID-19. Profiling relied on immunoSEQ multiplex PCR, and the TCRdb table lists in-frame clones only, not all of them. Altogether some 190,000 clones are present, 75% to 90% being singletons, with the ten largest covering about 6.3%. Sequenced sample: peripheral blood. Receptors were obtained from a man aged 55 to 70 with acute or convalescent COVID-19.

The V call is TRBV12-3 or TRBV12-4, the J call TRBJ1-1, with 7 bases matching TRBD1. The trim removed 4 bases at V and 6 bases at J, leaving 5 bases unmatched. The CDR3 has 13 amino acids. CDR3 coding DNA: TGTGCCAGCAGTTCGACAGGGAGGTCTGAAGCTTTCTTT. Translating gives CASSSTGRSEAFF.

The chain recombines TRBV9 with TRBJ2-2; 11 bases map to TRBD2. Looked up from germline, CDR1 is SGDLS and CDR2 is YYNGEE. CDR3 size: 18 residues. The trim removed 1 base at V and 0 bases at J, leaving 5 bases unmatched. CDR3 sequence reads: CASSVFGTSGTNTGELFF. The CDR3 DNA reads as TGTGCCAGCAGCGTATTTGGGACTAGCGGTACGAACACCGGGGAGCTGTTTTTT.

The chain links TRBV25-1 to TRBJ2-5, with 13 bases identical to TRBD2. Germline trimming cut 6 bases from V and 2 bases from J; bases unmatched to any gene: 6. This CDR3 has 16 residues. Germline V lookup: CDR1 MGHDK, CDR2 SYGVNS. The CDR3 DNA reads as TGTGCCAGCAGGGGGACTAGCGGGACTAGTCAAGAGACCCAGTACTTC. Protein product: CASRGTSGTSQETQYF.

The chain joins TRBV10-2 to TRBJ2-3; TRBD2 agrees at 10 bases. Germline-derived CDR1 and CDR2 are WSHSY and SAAADI. V trimming: 7 bases; J trimming: 1 base; junction bases outside the gene matches: 2. The length of the CDR3 is 14 residues. The CDR3 DNA is TGCGCCAGCAAACTAGCGGGACGCACAGATACGCAGTATTTT. This gives the protein CASKLAGRTDTQYF.

The gene calls are TRBV11-2 and TRBJ1-2; D gene ambiguous. Germline CDR1 and CDR2: SGHAT and FQNNGV. The CDR3 consists of 11 residues. The germline V and J ends were trimmed by 1 base and 7 bases, with 4 bases remaining between them. CDR3 in amino acids: CASSLGGGYTF. For the CDR3, the DNA is TGTGCCAGCAGCTTAGGAGGTGGCTACACCTTC.

J is TRBJ2-7 and V is TRBV15; D is possibly TRBD2 (7 bases). This CDR3 has 14 residues. Per the germline V gene, CDR1 is LNHNV and CDR2 is YYDKDF (reference sequence). The V and J ends lost 4 bases and 2 bases respectively, with 12 bases between them. The CDR3 nucleotides read TGTGCCACCAGCAAGGGGGGGGAAACCTACGAGCAGTACTTC. Its protein product is CATSKGGETYEQYF.

This CDR3 is CASSFLTMTVMNTEAFF. The CDR3 DNA follows: TGTGCCAGCAGCTTCCTAACGATGACAGTCATGAACACTGAAGCTTTCTTT. The V call is TRBV5-6, the J call TRBJ1-1; D perhaps matches TRBD1 (5 bases). Germline CDR1 and CDR2: SGHDT and YYEEEE. Trimming shortened V by 2 bases and J by 0 bases, and 17 bases separated the two germline ends. This CDR3 comprises 17 residues.

The rearrangement uses TRBV12-3 or TRBV12-4 and TRBJ2-1; 10 bases fit TRBD2. The CDR3 spans 12 residues. CDR3 sequence: CSSGRVRNEQFF. CDR3 coding DNA: TGTTCGAGCGGGAGGGTGAGGAATGAGCAGTTCTTC.

The rearrangement uses TRBV5-1 and TRBJ1-1; tentative D call: TRBD1 (6 bases). The CDR3 is 17 amino acids. Germline assignment: CDR1 SGHRS and CDR2 YFSETQ. V lost 1 base and J lost 4, with 20 bases in between. The CDR3 coding sequence is TGCGCCAGCAGCTTGCGTCTTCAGAGAGGCAGGGGCACTGAAGCTTTCTTT. Amino acid sequence: CASSLRLQRGRGTEAFF. The full variable domain, rest sourced from reference TRBV5-1 and TRBJ1-1, is KAGVTQTPRYLIKTRGQQVTLSCSPISGHRSVSWYQQTPGQGLQFLFEYFSETQRNKGNFPGRFSGRQFSNSRSEMNVSTLELGDSALYLCASSLRLQRGRGTEAFFGQGTRLTVV.

V and J are TRBV18 and TRBJ2-2; possible D gene TRBD2, 5 bases. V lost 6 bases and J lost 1, with 12 bases in between. CDR1 is KGHSH, CDR2 LQKENI, per germline. The length of the CDR3 is 15 residues. Written as DNA, the CDR3 is TGTGCCAGCTCCAACGACCGGGGGAACACCGGGGAGCTGTTTTTT. Its translation is CASSNDRGNTGELFF.

Only a few counts were recorded for this clone. J is TRBJ2-7 and V is TRBV9; 7 positions match TRBD1. This CDR3 has 16 residues. CDR1 and CDR2 from the germline V gene are SGDLS and YYNGEE. V trimming: 0 bases; J trimming: 3 bases; junction bases outside the gene matches: 9. The CDR3 sequence is CASSVGSQGTDYEQYF. The CDR3 coding sequence is TGTGCCAGCAGCGTAGGGTCTCAGGGGACAGACTACGAGCAGTACTTC.

The rearrangement joins TRBV4-1 to TRBJ1-5, with TRBD1 identical over 8 bases. V shed 6 bases, J shed 6 bases, and the junction held 13 bases outside the gene matches. CDR1 is MGHRA, CDR2 YSYEKL, per germline. This CDR3 has 16 residues. This CDR3 is CASSLSAQGAGQPQHF. DNA of the CDR3: TGCGCCAGCAGTCTTTCCGCGCAGGGGGCGGGTCAGCCCCAGCATTTT.

The rearrangement joins TRBV5-1 to TRBJ1-1; D not certain. The CDR3 length is 16 residues. Germline CDR1 SGHRS, CDR2 YFSETQ. Trimming removed 0 bases at V and 1 base at J, with 13 bases between. CDR3 nucleotides: TGCGCCAGCAGCTTGGAGACAAGCCCCGGGAACACTGAAGCTTTCTTT. Protein: CASSLETSPGNTEAFF.

The CDR3 region is CASSGGLAGGPGTGELFF. The CDR3, as DNA: TGTGCCAGTAGTGGGGGACTAGCGGGAGGGCCGGGCACCGGGGAGCTGTTTTTT. The chain employs TRBV19 and TRBJ2-2, with 16 positions matching TRBD2. CDR1 is LNHDA and CDR2 is SQIVND in the germline V gene (reference sequence). Trimming at V came to 5 bases and at J to 4 bases, leaving 7 bases not matched to a gene. The CDR3 is 18 residues long. The whole variable domain, filled in from reference TRBV19 and TRBJ2-2, reads DGGITQSPKYLFRKEGQNVTLSCEQNLNHDAMYWYRQDPGQGLRLIYYSQIVNDFQKGDIAEGYSVSREKKESFPLTVTSAQKNPTAFYLCASSGGLAGGPGTGELFFGEGSRLTVL.

The genes are TRBV5-5 and TRBJ1-1; no clear D. Germline loops: CDR1 SGHKS, CDR2 YYEKEE (reference sequence). Trimming removed 2 bases from V and 1 base from J, with 9 bases in between. The CDR3 loop spans 14 amino acids. CDR3 in DNA: TGTGCCAGCAGCTTTACGGTACCGAACACTGAAGCTTTCTTT. Its translation is CASSFTVPNTEAFF.

This clone has more than one count but fewer than ten. This chain joins TRBV10-1 and TRBJ2-5, with D perhaps TRBD1 (5 bases). The germline CDR1 and CDR2 sequences are WNHNN and SYGVQD (reference sequence). The CDR3 runs 13 residues. Deletions cut 4 bases from V and 0 bases from J, with 6 bases between. CDR3 in DNA: TGCGCCAGCAGTGGACAGTACCAAGAGACCCAGTACTTC. Translation gives CASSGQYQETQYF.

This clone has just one count. The chain recombines TRBV7-9 with TRBJ1-5; 7 bases line up with TRBD1. Germline V gene sequence: CDR1 SEHNR, CDR2 FQNEAQ (reference sequence). The CDR3 totals 16 residues. With 5 bases clipped from V and 3 bases from J, the junction kept 10 bases outside the gene matches. This CDR3 reads CASSRAGTEDNQPQHF. DNA of the CDR3: TGTGCCAGCAGCAGGGCCGGGACAGAGGACAATCAGCCCCAGCATTTT.